The rows below give T cell receptor beta chains drawn from one sample of a study of blood T cell repertoires in COVID-19. TCRdb's table, derived via immunoSEQ multiplex PCR, lists solely in-frame clones and lacks some. Of 35,000 to 40,000 clones listed, about 85% were seen once; the top ten hold around 5%. Sequenced input: peripheral blood. The receptor source for this set is a man aged 45-65 years with active COVID-19. The CDR3 runs from the conserved cysteine through the conserved F or W. D genes are given only for firm matches. The listing skips clone size in some rows; elsewhere it reads once, few, many or a size class.

d_call,j_call,v_call,clone_size,cdr3_nt,cdr3_aa
.,TRBJ2-7,TRBV4-1,few,TGCGCCAGCAGCGTTGCGGACACCTACGAGCAGTACTTC,CASSVADTYEQYF
TRBD1,TRBJ2-1,TRBV6-5,.,TGTGCCAGCAGTTTTTTTCACGGGACAGGGATTAATGAGCAGTTCTTC,CASSFFHGTGINEQFF
TRBD2,TRBJ2-3,TRBV27,.,TGTGCCAGCAGTCAAACTAGCGGGGGCGCAGATACGCAGTATTTT,CASSQTSGGADTQYF
.,TRBJ1-2,TRBV5-6,.,TGTGCCAGCAGCCAAACAGGTCGGAACTATGGCTACACCTTC,CASSQTGRNYGYTF
.,TRBJ2-7,TRBV6-5,.,TGTGCCAGCAGTTATCGGGGGTATGGGTACGAGCAGTACTTC,CASSYRGYGYEQYF
TRBD1,TRBJ1-4,TRBV19,.,TGTGCCAGTAGTCCGCGGACAGGGTGGGGTGAAAAACTGTTTTTT,CASSPRTGWGEKLFF
TRBD1,TRBJ1-2,TRBV6-6,.,TGTGCCAGCAGTTACTGGACAGGGGGCGATGGCTACACCTTC,CASSYWTGGDGYTF
TRBD1,TRBJ1-5,TRBV7-8,once,TGTGCCAGCAGCTTACACGGACAGGGCCTTCAGCCCCAGCATTTT,CASSLHGQGLQPQHF
.,TRBJ1-2,TRBV21-1,.,TGTGCCAGAGCGTACTTTAACTATGGCTACACCTTC,CARAYFNYGYTF
.,TRBJ1-6,TRBV10-3,.,TGTGCCATCAGTGAGTCCCATGTCAATTCACCCCTCCACTTT,CAISESHVNSPLHF
.,TRBJ2-2,TRBV5-5,.,TGTGCCAGCAGCTTAAGGGGCGCATCCGGGGAGCTGTTTTTT,CASSLRGASGELFF
.,TRBJ2-1,TRBV2,once,TGTGCCAGCCCCCGCAAGTCAGGGGCCTACAATGAGCAGTTCTTC,CASPRKSGAYNEQFF
.,TRBJ2-7,TRBV5-4,.,TGTGCCAGCAGCATGGATTCGTACGAGCAGTACTTC,CASSMDSYEQYF
TRBD2,TRBJ2-7,TRBV7-7,few,TGTGCCAGCAGCTTAGGGGGGGGGTCCTACGAGCAGTACTTC,CASSLGGGSYEQYF
.,TRBJ1-3,TRBV18,once,TGTGCCAGCTCACCCTTTGTGGGGGGTTCGTCTGGAAACACCATATATTTT,CASSPFVGGSSGNTIYF
TRBD2,TRBJ2-5,TRBV15,.,TGTGCCACCAGCAGAGATCGGGAGGGGGTGAAGACCCAGTACTTC,CATSRDREGVKTQYF
TRBD1,TRBJ2-7,TRBV19,.,TGTGCCAGTAGAAAAGCCGGGACAGGAGATTACGAGCAGTACTTC,CASRKAGTGDYEQYF
.,TRBJ1-1,TRBV18,.,TGTGCCAGCTCACCTCTCCCGACAGCGAACACTGAAGCTTTCTTT,CASSPLPTANTEAFF
TRBD1,TRBJ2-7,TRBV7-9,.,TGTGCCAGCAGCTACCGGGACAGCCCCTACGAGCAGTACTTC,CASSYRDSPYEQYF
TRBD2,TRBJ2-1,TRBV9,few,TGTGCCAGCAGCCAGCGGGGGAGCCCCGGTGAGCAGTTCTTC,CASSQRGSPGEQFF
TRBD1,TRBJ1-2,TRBV5-6,.,TGTGCCAGCAGCTTGGACCACAGGGGAGCCTATGGCTACACCTTC,CASSLDHRGAYGYTF
.,TRBJ2-7,TRBV6-5,.,TGTGCCAGCAGACGACTCCAGGGGAAATCCTACGAGCAGTACTTC,CASRRLQGKSYEQYF
.,TRBJ2-7,TRBV6-1,.,TGTGCCAGCAGTGAAGACTCAGGCAGTCCGGGGGAGCAGTACTTC,CASSEDSGSPGEQYF
.,TRBJ1-4,TRBV2,.,TGTGCCAGCAGGGGGGGAGGGGCAGGAGGAAAACTGTTTTTT,CASRGGGAGGKLFF
TRBD1,TRBJ1-3,TRBV7-8,few,TGTGCCAGCAGCTGGGACAGGGGCTCTGGAAACACCATATATTTT,CASSWDRGSGNTIYF
.,TRBJ1-1,TRBV9,.,TGTGCCAGCAGCGTAGCTCCGGGAGGGGGCACTGAAGCTTTCTTT,CASSVAPGGGTEAFF
TRBD2,TRBJ2-1,TRBV19,once,TGTGCCAGTAGTCGGGGCGGGGGTGCCTACAATGAGCAGTTCTTC,CASSRGGGAYNEQFF
.,TRBJ2-3,TRBV5-4,.,TGTGCCAGCAGGTATGGGCGGGGCAGCACAGATACGCAGTATTTT,CASRYGRGSTDTQYF
.,TRBJ2-5,TRBV5-4,.,TGTGCCAGCAGCCCCCCGACAGGAGAGACCCAGTACTTC,CASSPPTGETQYF
TRBD2,TRBJ2-3,TRBV4-3,.,TGCGCCAGCAGCCAAGATCGCCTTAGCGGGGGGCTGACAGATACGCAGTATTTT,CASSQDRLSGGLTDTQYF
.,TRBJ1-1,TRBV27,.,TGTGCCAGCAGCTGGACAGACGAACGCGCTGAAGCTTTCTTT,CASSWTDERAEAFF
.,TRBJ1-4,TRBV4-1,.,TGCGCCAGCAGCCAACCCGGGGGGGAAAAACTGTTTTTT,CASSQPGGEKLFF
.,TRBJ1-1,TRBV5-1,.,TGCGCCAGCACTTCCGCGGCATTGGTACCGAACACTGAAGCTTTCTTT,CASTSAALVPNTEAFF
.,TRBJ1-4,TRBV29-1,few,TGCAGCGCATTGACTCCCTTGAATAATGAAAAACTGTTTTTT,CSALTPLNNEKLFF
TRBD1,TRBJ2-1,TRBV5-1,.,TGCGCCAGCAGGGAGGGACAGGGCGTATACAATGAGCAGTTCTTC,CASREGQGVYNEQFF
.,TRBJ1-2,TRBV28,once,TGTGCCAGCAGTTTGGAGCCTAACTATGGCTACACCTTC,CASSLEPNYGYTF
TRBD1,TRBJ1-6,TRBV12-3/TRBV12-4,.,TGTGCCAGCAGTGGACAGGGTAATTCACCCCTCCACTTT,CASSGQGNSPLHF
.,TRBJ2-2,TRBV14,.,TGTGCCAGCAGCCCCCCCGGGACTCGAGGCACCGGGGAGCTGTTTTTT,CASSPPGTRGTGELFF
.,TRBJ2-4,TRBV6-2/TRBV6-3,.,TGTGCCAGCAGTTACTCAGGGGAAAGTTTTGAAAACATTCAGTACTTC,CASSYSGESFENIQYF
TRBD1,TRBJ2-7,TRBV4-2,.,TGTGCCAGCAGCCCGGACAGGGTATCCTACGAGCAGTACTTC,CASSPDRVSYEQYF
.,TRBJ1-5,TRBV27,.,TGTGCCAGCAGTTATAGAGGTGGCAATCAGCCCCAGCATTTT,CASSYRGGNQPQHF
.,TRBJ1-5,TRBV7-9,.,TGTGCCAGCAGCCCGTCCAGGGTTCAGCCCCAGCATTTT,CASSPSRVQPQHF
.,TRBJ2-7,TRBV4-1,few,TGCGCCAGCAGCCAAAAGGATACAGGTTACGAGCAGTACTTC,CASSQKDTGYEQYF
TRBD1,TRBJ1-2,TRBV2,.,TGTGCCAGCAGTTTGGGACAGGGGGCCTGGGACTATGGCTACACCTTC,CASSLGQGAWDYGYTF
.,TRBJ2-7,TRBV5-5,few,TGTGCCAGCAGCTTATCGCCAGGCCCGTACGAGCAGTACTTC,CASSLSPGPYEQYF
TRBD1,TRBJ1-2,TRBV6-1,.,TGTGCCAGCAGTGACAGGGGGCGCTTGGCCTACACCTTC,CASSDRGRLAYTF
TRBD1,TRBJ1-1,TRBV12-3/TRBV12-4,.,TGTGCCAGCAGTTTCTTGACAGGGAAAGCTTTCTTT,CASSFLTGKAFF
.,TRBJ1-4,TRBV28,.,TGTGCCAGCACCCCTGGGGGGGCTGGTAATGAAAAACTGTTTTTT,CASTPGGAGNEKLFF
TRBD1,TRBJ1-6,TRBV5-1,.,TGCGCCAGCAGCTCGGGACAGAGGTATAATTCACCCCTCCACTTT,CASSSGQRYNSPLHF
TRBD1,TRBJ2-2,TRBV4-2,once,TGTGCCAGCAGAGAGGGGGCGAGCACCGGGGAGCTGTTTTTT,CASREGASTGELFF
.,TRBJ1-6,TRBV5-5,.,TGTGCCAGCAGCTTGGAATTCCGGGGGGCTGATTCACCCCTCCACTTT,CASSLEFRGADSPLHF
.,TRBJ2-7,TRBV20-1,.,TGCAGTGCGATAGATTACGAGCAGTACTTC,CSAIDYEQYF
.,TRBJ1-2,TRBV19,.,TGTGCCAGTAGCCGGACAACGGGCGGCTACACCTTC,CASSRTTGGYTF
TRBD1,TRBJ2-4,TRBV5-1,.,TGCGCCAGCAGCGCGGGGCAGGGGGCGTTCAAAAACATTCAGTACTTC,CASSAGQGAFKNIQYF
TRBD1,TRBJ1-2,TRBV7-9,once,TGTGCCAGCAGCGTGCCAGGACAGGGAATATATGGCTACACCTTC,CASSVPGQGIYGYTF